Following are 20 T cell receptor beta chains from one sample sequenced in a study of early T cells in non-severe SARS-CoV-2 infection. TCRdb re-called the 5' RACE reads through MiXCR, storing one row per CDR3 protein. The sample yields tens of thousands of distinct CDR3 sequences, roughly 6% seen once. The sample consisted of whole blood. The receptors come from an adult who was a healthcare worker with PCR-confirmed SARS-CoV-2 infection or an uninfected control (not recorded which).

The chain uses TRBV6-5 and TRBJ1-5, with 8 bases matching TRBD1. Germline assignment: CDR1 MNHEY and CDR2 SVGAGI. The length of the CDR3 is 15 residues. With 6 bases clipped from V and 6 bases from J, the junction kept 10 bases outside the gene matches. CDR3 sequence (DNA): TGTGCCAGCAGGAGAACACAGGGGGGAGCTCAGCCCCAGCATTTT. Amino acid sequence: CASRRTQGGAQPQHF.

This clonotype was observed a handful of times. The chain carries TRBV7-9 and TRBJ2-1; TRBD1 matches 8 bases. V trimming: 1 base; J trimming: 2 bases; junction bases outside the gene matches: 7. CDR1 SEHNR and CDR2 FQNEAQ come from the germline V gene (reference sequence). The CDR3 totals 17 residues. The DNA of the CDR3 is TGTGCCAGCAGCTTAGAACTGTCGGACAGGGCCTACAATGAGCAGTTCTTC. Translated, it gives CASSLELSDRAYNEQFF. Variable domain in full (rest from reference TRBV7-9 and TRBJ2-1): DTGVSQNPRHKITKRGQNVTFRCDPISEHNRLYWYRQTLGQGPEFLTYFQNEAQLEKSRLLSDRFSAERPKGSFSTLEIQRTEQGDSAMYLCASSLELSDRAYNEQFFGPGTRLTVL.

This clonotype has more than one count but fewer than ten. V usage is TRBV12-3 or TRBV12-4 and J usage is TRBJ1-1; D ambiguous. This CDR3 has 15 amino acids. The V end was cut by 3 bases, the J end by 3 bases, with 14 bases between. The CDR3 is CASSFSSGGDTEAFF. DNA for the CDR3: TGTGCCAGCAGTTTTTCCTCGGGTGGGGACACTGAAGCTTTCTTT.

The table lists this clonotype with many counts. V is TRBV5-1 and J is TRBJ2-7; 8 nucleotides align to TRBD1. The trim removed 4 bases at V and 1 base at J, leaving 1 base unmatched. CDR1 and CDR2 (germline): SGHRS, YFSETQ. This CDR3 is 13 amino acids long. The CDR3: CASSRTGSYEQYF. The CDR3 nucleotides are TGCGCCAGCAGCAGGACAGGGTCCTACGAGCAGTACTTC.

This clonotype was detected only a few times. The CDR3 reads CASNPLRAGELFF. As DNA, the CDR3 is TGTGCCAGCAACCCTCTGCGGGCCGGGGAGCTGTTTTTT. The chain combines TRBV7-2 with TRBJ2-2; D possibly corresponds to TRBD2 (5 bases). The CDR3 length is 13 residues. V dropped 7 bases and J dropped 6 bases, with 12 bases sitting between them. The germline gives CDR1 SGHTA, CDR2 FQGNSA. Full variable domain (remainder filled in from reference TRBV7-2 and TRBJ2-2): GAGVSQSPSNKVTEKGKDVELRCDPISGHTALYWYRQSLGQGLEFLIYFQGNSAPDKSGLPSDRFSAERTGGSVSTLTIQRTQQEDSAVYLCASNPLRAGELFFGEGSRLTVL.

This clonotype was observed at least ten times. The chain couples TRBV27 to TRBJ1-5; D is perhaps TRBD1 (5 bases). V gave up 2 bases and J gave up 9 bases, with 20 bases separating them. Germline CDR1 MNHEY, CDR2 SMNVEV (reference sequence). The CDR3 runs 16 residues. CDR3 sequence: CASSLGGAYINAPQHF. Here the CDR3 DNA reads TGTGCCAGCAGTTTAGGTGGGGCATACATCAATGCGCCCCAGCATTTT.

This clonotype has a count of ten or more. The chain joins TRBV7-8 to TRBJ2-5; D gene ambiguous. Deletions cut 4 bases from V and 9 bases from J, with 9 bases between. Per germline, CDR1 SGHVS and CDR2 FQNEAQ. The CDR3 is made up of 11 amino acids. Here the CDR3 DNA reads TGTGCCAGCAGCTCACCCCTTCCCCAGTACTTC. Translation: CASSSPLPQYF.

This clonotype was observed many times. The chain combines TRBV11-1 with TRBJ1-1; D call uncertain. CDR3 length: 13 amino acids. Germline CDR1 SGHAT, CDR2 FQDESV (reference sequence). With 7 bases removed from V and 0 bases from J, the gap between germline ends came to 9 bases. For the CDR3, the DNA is TGTGCCAGCAAGTTCGGGTTGAACACTGAAGCTTTCTTT. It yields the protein CASKFGLNTEAFF. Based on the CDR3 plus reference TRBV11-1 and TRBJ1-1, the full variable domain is EAEVAQSPRYKITEKSQAVAFWCDPISGHATLYWYRQILGQGPELLVQFQDESVVDDSQLPKDRFSAERLKGVDSTLKIQPAELGDSAMYLCASKFGLNTEAFFGQGTRLTVV.

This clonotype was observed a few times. The CDR3 DNA reads TGTGCCAGCAGTTTCGGCTCCGGGACAGTGATAAATTCACCCCTCCACTTT. This codes for CASSFGSGTVINSPLHF. The rearrangement uses TRBV27 and TRBJ1-6; 7 bases line up with TRBD1. The ends lost 3 bases at V and 7 bases at J; junction bases unmatched: 12. This CDR3 spans 17 amino acids. Germline V CDR1 and CDR2: MNHEY, SMNVEV (reference sequence).

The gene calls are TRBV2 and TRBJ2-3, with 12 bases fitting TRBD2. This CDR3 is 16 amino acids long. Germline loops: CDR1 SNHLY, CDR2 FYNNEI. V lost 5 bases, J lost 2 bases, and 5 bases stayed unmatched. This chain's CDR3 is CASSRLAGASTDTQYF. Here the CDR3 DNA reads TGTGCCAGCAGTCGACTAGCGGGAGCCTCCACAGATACGCAGTATTTT.

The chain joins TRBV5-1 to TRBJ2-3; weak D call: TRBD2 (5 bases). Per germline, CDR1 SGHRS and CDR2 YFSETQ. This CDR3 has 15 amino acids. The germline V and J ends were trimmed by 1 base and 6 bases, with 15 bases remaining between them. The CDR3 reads CASSLLTGSADTQYF. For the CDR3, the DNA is TGCGCCAGCAGCTTGCTGACGGGGAGCGCGGATACGCAGTATTTT.

The CDR3 nucleotides are TGTGCCAGCAGCTGGGGCGGGGGCAGCCCTAACACTGAAGCTTTCTTT. Its protein product is CASSWGGGSPNTEAFF. J is TRBJ1-1 and V is TRBV7-8, with D possibly being TRBD1 (6 bases). The CDR3 totals 16 residues. Germline CDR1 is SGHVS and CDR2 is FQNEAQ. V was cut by 4 bases and J by 2 bases, with 17 bases left in between.

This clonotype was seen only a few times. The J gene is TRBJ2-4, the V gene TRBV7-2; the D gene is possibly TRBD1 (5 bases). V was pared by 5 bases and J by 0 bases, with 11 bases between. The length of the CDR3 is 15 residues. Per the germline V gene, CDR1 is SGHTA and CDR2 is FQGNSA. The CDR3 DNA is TGTGCCAGCAGCCCCTGGACAAGAGCCAAAAACATTCAGTACTTC. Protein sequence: CASSPWTRAKNIQYF.

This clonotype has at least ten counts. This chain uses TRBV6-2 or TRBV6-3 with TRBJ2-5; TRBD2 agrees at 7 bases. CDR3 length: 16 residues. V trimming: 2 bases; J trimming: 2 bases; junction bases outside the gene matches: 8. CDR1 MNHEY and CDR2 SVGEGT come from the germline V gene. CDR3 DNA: TGTGCCAGCAGTTACCCCCTCCCAGCGGGACAAGAGACCCAGTACTTC. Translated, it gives CASSYPLPAGQETQYF.

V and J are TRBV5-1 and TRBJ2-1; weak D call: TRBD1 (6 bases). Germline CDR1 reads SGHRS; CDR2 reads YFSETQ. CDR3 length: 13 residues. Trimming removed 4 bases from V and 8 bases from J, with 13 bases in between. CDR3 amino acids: CASSGTTGYEQFF. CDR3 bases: TGCGCCAGCAGCGGGACAACAGGGTATGAGCAGTTCTTC.

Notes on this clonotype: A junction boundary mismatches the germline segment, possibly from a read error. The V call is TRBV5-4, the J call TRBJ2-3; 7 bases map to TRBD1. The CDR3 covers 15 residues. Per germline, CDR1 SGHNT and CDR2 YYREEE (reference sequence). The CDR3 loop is CATSGQATSTDTQYF. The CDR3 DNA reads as TGTGCCACCAGCGGACAGGCCACTAGCACAGATACGCAGTATTTT.

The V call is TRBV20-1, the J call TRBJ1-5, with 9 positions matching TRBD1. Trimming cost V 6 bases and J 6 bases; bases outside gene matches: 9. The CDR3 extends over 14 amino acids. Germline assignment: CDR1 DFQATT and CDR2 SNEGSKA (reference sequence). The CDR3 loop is CSAQTGGFGQPQHF. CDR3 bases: TGCAGTGCCCAGACAGGGGGATTTGGTCAGCCCCAGCATTTT.

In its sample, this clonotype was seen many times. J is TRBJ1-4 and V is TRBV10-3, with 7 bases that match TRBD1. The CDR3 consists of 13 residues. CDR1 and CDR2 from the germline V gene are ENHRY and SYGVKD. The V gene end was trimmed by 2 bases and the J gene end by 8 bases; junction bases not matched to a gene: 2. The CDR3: CAISERDREKLFF. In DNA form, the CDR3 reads TGTGCCATCAGTGAGAGGGACAGAGAAAAACTGTTTTTT.

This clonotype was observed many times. For the CDR3, the DNA is TGCAGTGCTTCACTCGGGGGGACACGCAATCAGCCCCAGCATTTT. Its translation: CSASLGGTRNQPQHF. V usage is TRBV20-1 and J usage is TRBJ1-5, with D perhaps TRBD1 (6 bases). The germline V and J ends were trimmed by 5 bases and 2 bases, with 16 bases remaining between them. The CDR3 is 15 residues long. The V gene's germline CDR1 is DFQATT and CDR2 SNEGSKA (reference sequence).

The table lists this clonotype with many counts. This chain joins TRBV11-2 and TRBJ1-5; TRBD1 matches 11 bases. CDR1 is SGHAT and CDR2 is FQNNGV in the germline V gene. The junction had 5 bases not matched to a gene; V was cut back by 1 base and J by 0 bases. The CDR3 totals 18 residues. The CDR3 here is CASSLGGTGGNSNQPQHF. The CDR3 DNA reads TGTGCCAGCAGCTTAGGTGGGACAGGGGGAAATAGCAATCAGCCCCAGCATTTT.